This is a list of T cell receptor beta chains from one sample in a study of regulatory T cells in long-lasting Graves disease. TCRdb processed the multiplex PCR reads anew with MiXCR; each CDR3 protein has one entry. In the table there are more than 650,000 distinct CDR3 sequences, about 30% of which are singletons. The sequencing here drew on peripheral blood mononuclear cells (PBMCs), taken when the disease was refractory, from a patient treated with antithyroid drugs. The receptors shown here come from a female donor with Graves disease. CDR3s include the opening cysteine and the closing phenylalanine or tryptophan. Each record gives: CDR3 protein, J gene, V gene.

CDR3aa: CSARDIMNTEAFF
j_gene: TRBJ1-1
v_gene: TRBV20-1

CDR3aa: CAWKLAGVETQYF
j_gene: TRBJ2-5
v_gene: TRBV30

CDR3aa: CASSLDSGKTEAFF
j_gene: TRBJ1-1
v_gene: TRBV7-3

CDR3aa: CASSLRTQGEAFF
j_gene: TRBJ1-1
v_gene: TRBV13

CDR3aa: CAVGEGQGVHHTIYF
j_gene: TRBJ1-3
v_gene: TRBV10-3

CDR3aa: CPSYEQYF
j_gene: TRBJ2-7
v_gene: TRBV20-1

CDR3aa: CASSLVNPGAGGQPQHF
j_gene: TRBJ1-5
v_gene: TRBV7-2

CDR3aa: CASSPPPRTGNTEAFF
j_gene: TRBJ1-1
v_gene: TRBV3-1

CDR3aa: CASSPLKYGSTEAFF
j_gene: TRBJ1-1
v_gene: TRBV7-9

CDR3aa: CASSRAGPEQGGPQHF
j_gene: TRBJ1-5
v_gene: TRBV6-1

CDR3aa: CASSPMAGGEKLFF
j_gene: TRBJ1-4
v_gene: TRBV18

CDR3aa: CAWSQPGEGQPQHF
j_gene: TRBJ1-5
v_gene: TRBV30

CDR3aa: CASSDGRDYNSPLHF
j_gene: TRBJ1-6
v_gene: TRBV10-2

CDR3aa: CAISESGRAVNRQERETQYF
j_gene: TRBJ2-5
v_gene: TRBV10-3

CDR3aa: CASSSGLAGAQETQYF
j_gene: TRBJ2-5
v_gene: TRBV12-3/TRBV12-4

CDR3aa: CASSYSRGESGYTF
j_gene: TRBJ1-2
v_gene: TRBV6-5

CDR3aa: CASNPGDGSNQPQHF
j_gene: TRBJ1-5
v_gene: TRBV11-2

CDR3aa: CASRQTSVGKNIQYF
j_gene: TRBJ2-4
v_gene: TRBV19

CDR3aa: CASSLDSSGRGEQFF
j_gene: TRBJ2-1
v_gene: TRBV5-1

CDR3aa: CAWRIRDSYGHTF
j_gene: TRBJ1-2
v_gene: TRBV30

CDR3aa: CAWSVGSERPQHF
j_gene: TRBJ1-5
v_gene: TRBV30

CDR3aa: CASIGRGGEGAQPQHF
j_gene: TRBJ1-5
v_gene: TRBV19

CDR3aa: CSVDESLDRAYGYTF
j_gene: TRBJ1-2
v_gene: TRBV29-1

CDR3aa: CASSEATEVQPQHF
j_gene: TRBJ1-5
v_gene: TRBV6-1

CDR3aa: CSARFGRGQETQYF
j_gene: TRBJ2-5
v_gene: TRBV20-1

CDR3aa: CASSQPGYSPLHF
j_gene: TRBJ1-6
v_gene: TRBV16